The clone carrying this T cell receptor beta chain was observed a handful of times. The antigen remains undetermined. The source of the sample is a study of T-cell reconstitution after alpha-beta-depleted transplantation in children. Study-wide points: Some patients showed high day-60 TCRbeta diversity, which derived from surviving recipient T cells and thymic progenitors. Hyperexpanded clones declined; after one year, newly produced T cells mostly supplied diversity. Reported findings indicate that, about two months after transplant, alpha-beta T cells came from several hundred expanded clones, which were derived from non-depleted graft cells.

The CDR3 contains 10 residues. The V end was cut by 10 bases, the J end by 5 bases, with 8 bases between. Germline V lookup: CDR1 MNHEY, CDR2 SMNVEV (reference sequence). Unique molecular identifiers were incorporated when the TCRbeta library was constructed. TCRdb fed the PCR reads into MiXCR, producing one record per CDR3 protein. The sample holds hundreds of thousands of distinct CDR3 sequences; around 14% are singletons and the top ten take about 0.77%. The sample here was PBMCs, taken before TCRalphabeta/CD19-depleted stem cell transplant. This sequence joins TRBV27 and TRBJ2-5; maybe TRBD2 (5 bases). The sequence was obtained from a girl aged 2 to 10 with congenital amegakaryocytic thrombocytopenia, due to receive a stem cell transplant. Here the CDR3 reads CAMSGETQYF. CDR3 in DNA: TGTGCCATGTCGGGGGAGACCCAGTACTTC.